The present entry profiles one T cell receptor beta chain with its context. The CDR3 has 17 amino acids. The trim removed 3 bases at V and 5 bases at J, leaving 13 bases unmatched. Germline V gives CDR1 SGHVS, CDR2 FNYEAQ. This sample was included in a study of T cell changes during pregnancy in multiple sclerosis. Data came from immunoSEQ multiplex PCR; TCRdb stores just in-frame clones and leaves some out. The sample has about 50,000 clones, around 93% seen once. The sample was CD8+ T cells from peripheral blood mononuclear cells, taken in the first trimester of pregnancy. The TCR sequence derives from a female donor with multiple sclerosis, enrolled in a pregnancy study. The V and J genes are TRBV7-6 and TRBJ2-5; 9 positions match TRBD1. The CDR3 loop reads CASSLYPGTGKGETQYF. CDR3 DNA: TGTGCCAGCAGCTTGTACCCTGGGACAGGGAAAGGGGAGACCCAGTACTTC.